Included here is one T cell receptor (beta chain) sequence, with context. Relative to the germline gene, one junction end is altered; a read error may explain this. Total RNA was extracted at no less than 5 micrograms per sample. This sample stems from a study of blood T cells in healthy people across ages. Combining a sample-barcoded 5' primer with a J-beta primer mix, a second PCR ran for roughly 7 to 12 cycles. In TCRdb, the 5' RACE reads were re-called with MiXCR into one record per CDR3 protein. The sample holds some 1.4 million distinct CDR3 sequences, roughly 45% seen once. This CDR3 has 16 amino acids. CDR1 and CDR2 (germline): SGHAT, FQDESV (reference sequence).

Sequencing used blood. J is TRBJ2-7 and V is TRBV11-1; TRBD2 aligns across 14 bases. The J call may be in error: the DNA end matches TRBJ2-4 better. This receptor was identified in a woman under 30 in good health. The CDR3 sequence is CANSSGTSGGGNIQYF. CDR3 coding DNA: TGTGCCAACAGCTCTGGGACTAGCGGGGGCGGAAACATTCAGTACTTC.